These 18 T cell receptor beta chains share one sample of origin, sequenced in a study of neurological immune-mediated disorders. TCRdb re-called the 5' RACE reads with MiXCR, one entry per CDR3 protein. The sample lists under 85,000 distinct CDR3 sequences; over 4% were seen once. The sequenced sample was PBMCs. All receptors derive from a human donor with multiple sclerosis. The donor label of this sample is uncertain.

Ten or more counts support this clonotype. V and J are TRBV24-1 and TRBJ2-3, with 9 positions matching TRBD1. This CDR3 spans 16 amino acids. Trimming took 5 bases from V and 2 from J; bases not matched to a gene: 7. CDR1 and CDR2 (germline): KGHDR, SFDVKD. In DNA, the CDR3 is TGTGCCACCAGTGGCCTGAGGGACAGGGCCACAGATACGCAGTATTTT. Its translation is CATSGLRDRATDTQYF.

This clonotype was found many times. The rearrangement links TRBV20-1 to TRBJ1-1; D gene unclear. CDR1 and CDR2 (germline): DFQATT, SNEGSKA (reference sequence). The CDR3 length is 13 residues. Deletions cut 1 base from V and 1 base from J, with 7 bases between. CDR3 loop: CSARVTANTEAFF. The CDR3 nucleotides read TGCAGTGCTAGAGTGACTGCGAACACTGAAGCTTTCTTT.

This clonotype was seen at least ten times. V gene TRBV6-5 combines with J gene TRBJ1-2, with D perhaps TRBD1 (5 bases). The CDR3 has 15 residues. The ends were cut back, 8 bases at V and 8 bases at J, with 24 bases in the middle. Germline assignment: CDR1 MNHEY and CDR2 SVGAGI. The CDR3 DNA follows: TGTGCCAGCCAAGAAGACCATTCCGGGACCGAAGGCTACACCTTC. Its protein product is CASQEDHSGTEGYTF.

In its sample, this clonotype was seen many times. The V gene is TRBV5-1, the J gene TRBJ2-1, with D hard to call. V lost 4 bases, J lost 5 bases, and 4 bases lay in between. From germline, CDR1 is SGHRS and CDR2 YFSETQ. This CDR3 spans 11 amino acids. The CDR3 DNA reads as TGCGCCAGCAGCCGGAACAATGAGCAGTTCTTC. It is translated as CASSRNNEQFF.

This clonotype has at least ten counts. The chain combines TRBV3-1 with TRBJ2-4; TRBD1 agrees at 7 bases. The ends lost 2 bases at V and 4 bases at J; junction bases unmatched: 5. The germline V gene has CDR1 LGHDT and CDR2 YNNKEL (reference sequence). The CDR3 covers 15 residues. CDR3 sequence: CASSQPLQGKNIQYF. CDR3 DNA sequence: TGTGCCAGCAGCCAACCTCTACAGGGGAAAAACATTCAGTACTTC.

This clonotype was found many times. The rearrangement links TRBV7-2 to TRBJ2-7, with D tentatively TRBD1 or TRBD2 (6 bases each). Germline V CDR1 and CDR2: SGHTA, FQGNSA. Between the trimmed V and J ends, which lost 1 base and 2 bases, there was a span of 12 bases. CDR3 size: 15 residues. The CDR3 loop reads CASSLDRGRPYEQYF. As DNA, the CDR3 is TGTGCCAGCAGCTTAGACCGGGGGCGCCCCTACGAGCAGTACTTC.

At least ten counts were recorded for this clonotype. J is TRBJ2-1 and V is TRBV5-1; 12 bases agree with TRBD2. J gave up 4 bases and V 4 bases, and 12 bases lay outside the gene matches. CDR3 length: 18 amino acids. Germline V gene lookup returns CDR1 SGHRS and CDR2 YFSETQ. CDR3 nucleotide sequence: TGCGCCAGCAGCCCTAAATCCGTTACTAGCGGGGGGTACAATGAGCAGTTCTTC. As protein: CASSPKSVTSGGYNEQFF.

This clonotype came up many times. The rearrangement joins TRBV30 to TRBJ1-5; D gene ambiguous. CDR1 is GTSNPN and CDR2 is SVGIG in the germline V gene (reference sequence). The CDR3 covers 13 residues. Deletions cut 0 bases from V and 7 bases from J, with 10 bases between. CDR3 amino acids: CAWSVRLGQPQHF. CDR3 sequence (DNA): TGTGCCTGGAGTGTACGACTAGGACAGCCCCAGCATTTT.

This clonotype was picked up many times. The gene calls are TRBV6-6 and TRBJ2-7, with 8 bases lining up with TRBD1. Germline lookup yields CDR1 MNHNY and CDR2 SVGAGI (reference sequence). V shed 6 bases, J shed 7 bases, and the junction held 11 bases outside the gene matches. The CDR3 covers 14 residues. The chain's CDR3 is CASRGDRPPREQYF. In nucleotides, the CDR3 is TGTGCCAGCAGAGGGGACAGGCCCCCTCGGGAGCAGTACTTC.

In its sample, this clonotype was seen many times. The rearrangement uses TRBV4-2 and TRBJ2-3; D unresolved. The CDR3 runs 14 residues. The V gene lost 0 bases and the J gene lost 2 bases, with 6 bases spanning the gap. The V gene's germline CDR1 is LGHNA and CDR2 YNFKEQ. CDR3 sequence reads: CASSQEPDTDTQYF. The CDR3 DNA reads as TGTGCCAGCAGCCAAGAGCCAGACACAGATACGCAGTATTTT.

This clonotype was seen ten or more times. V is TRBV4-1 and J is TRBJ2-2; D perhaps matches TRBD2 (5 bases). CDR1 is MGHRA, CDR2 YSYEKL, per germline. The CDR3 totals 14 residues. V was clipped by 0 bases and J by 6 bases, with 8 bases between them. Here the CDR3 DNA reads TGCGCCAGCAGCCAAGATGTGAGGGCCGGGGAGCTGTTTTTT. Its protein product is CASSQDVRAGELFF.

The chain couples TRBV4-2 to TRBJ1-2; TRBD1 matches at 7 bases. With 1 base clipped from V and 3 bases from J, the junction kept 2 bases outside the gene matches. There are 14 residues in the CDR3. CDR1 LGHNA and CDR2 YNFKEQ come from the germline V gene. The CDR3 is CASSQVTGDYGYTF. DNA of the CDR3: TGTGCCAGCAGCCAAGTTACAGGGGACTATGGCTACACCTTC.

This clonotype was counted many times. The V call is TRBV3-1, the J call TRBJ2-7; D gene unclear. Trimming cost V 1 base and J 0 bases, with 7 bases left between them. The CDR3 totals 14 residues. The germline gives CDR1 LGHDT, CDR2 YNNKEL (reference sequence). CDR3 DNA: TGTGCCAGCAGCCAAGCACAAAGCTCCTACGAGCAGTACTTC. Protein: CASSQAQSSYEQYF.

This clonotype was seen at least ten times. The CDR3 loop is CSARGGTEAFF. The CDR3 nucleotides are TGCAGTGCTAGAGGGGGCACTGAAGCTTTCTTT. The chain joins TRBV20-1 to TRBJ1-1; D is undetermined. V was trimmed by 1 base and J by 4 bases, leaving 4 bases between them. Germline lookup yields CDR1 DFQATT and CDR2 SNEGSKA (reference sequence). The CDR3 length is 11 residues.

The sample holds many counts of this clonotype. The rearrangement joins TRBV5-1 to TRBJ1-1; D remains ambiguous. The CDR3 extends over 13 amino acids. From germline, CDR1 is SGHRS and CDR2 YFSETQ. The V end lost 1 base, the J end lost 1 base, and 5 bases lay between the germline ends. DNA of the CDR3: TGCGCCAGCAGCTTGTGGGGGAACACTGAAGCTTTCTTT. Protein: CASSLWGNTEAFF.

In this sample, this clonotype turned up many times. V gene TRBV20-1 combines with J gene TRBJ1-2; no firm D call. Trimming cost V 7 bases and J 6 bases, with 12 bases left between them. The germline gives CDR1 DFQATT, CDR2 SNEGSKA (reference sequence). The CDR3 is 11 amino acids. CDR3 coding DNA: TGCAGTGGCGGGGATACCGATGGCTACACCTTC. Its translation is CSGGDTDGYTF.

J is TRBJ2-7 and V is TRBV3-1; D is perhaps TRBD1 (6 bases). With 0 bases removed from V and 3 bases from J, the gap between germline ends came to 12 bases. The germline V gene has CDR1 LGHDT and CDR2 YNNKEL (reference sequence). This CDR3 is 15 amino acids long. The CDR3 DNA sequence: TGTGCCAGCAGCCAAGATAGCGCCAGGGGCTACGAGCAGTACTTC. It translates to CASSQDSARGYEQYF.

This clonotype was recorded at least ten times. The chain links TRBV5-6 to TRBJ2-6; D remains ambiguous. This CDR3 region has 15 residues. Germline CDR1 and CDR2: SGHDT and YYEEEE. Trimming removed 3 bases from V and 2 bases from J, with 9 bases in between. Written as DNA, the CDR3 is TGTGCCAGCAGCTATAAGCCCCCTGGGGCCAACGTCCTGACTTTC. Translated: CASSYKPPGANVLTF.